The 3 T cell receptor beta chains listed next were all sequenced from one sample in a study of blood T cell repertoires in COVID-19. The repertoire was sequenced with immunoSEQ multiplex PCR; TCRdb's copy has only in-frame clones and lacks some. The repertoire holds some 250,000 clones, with approximately 88% as singletons. The sample was peripheral blood. The receptor source for this set is a human donor in a cohort sampled during active COVID-19.

Details on this clone: Other DNA sequences in this sample translate to the same CDR3. The chain couples TRBV28 to TRBJ2-7; TRBD1 matches at 7 bases. The CDR3 has 12 amino acids. CDR1 is MDHEN, CDR2 SYDVKM, per germline. V trimming: 5 bases; J trimming: 7 bases; junction bases outside the gene matches: 5. This CDR3 is CASSPRTGEQYF. The CDR3 nucleotides are TGTGCCAGCAGTCCGCGGACAGGTGAGCAGTACTTC.

The chain has TRBV7-9 and TRBJ2-7; 7 nucleotides line up with TRBD1. The junction had 5 bases not matched to a gene; V was cut back by 5 bases and J by 1 base. This CDR3 comprises 14 residues. Germline CDR1 is SEHNR and CDR2 is FQNEAQ (reference sequence). This chain's CDR3 is CASSPGTESYEQYF. CDR3 nucleotide sequence: TGTGCCAGCAGCCCCGGGACAGAGTCCTACGAGCAGTACTTC.

The sample holds a few counts of this clone. The chain couples TRBV19 to TRBJ1-4; 7 bases agree with TRBD1. The V and J ends lost 9 bases and 4 bases, in that order; junction bases with no gene match: 5. The CDR3 contains 13 residues. Germline loops: CDR1 LNHDA, CDR2 SQIVND (reference sequence). For the CDR3, the DNA is TGTGCCAGCATGACAGGGATTAATGAAAAACTGTTTTTT. This codes for CASMTGINEKLFF. The entire variable domain, with the rest obtained from reference TRBV19 and TRBJ1-4, is as follows: DGGITQSPKYLFRKEGQNVTLSCEQNLNHDAMYWYRQDPGQGLRLIYYSQIVNDFQKGDIAEGYSVSREKKESFPLTVTSAQKNPTAFYLCASMTGINEKLFFGSGTQLSVL.